One and the same sample provided the 7 T cell receptor beta chains below, sequenced in a study of graft-versus-host responses after intestinal transplantation. TCRdb's table, derived via immunoSEQ multiplex PCR, lists solely in-frame clones and lacks some. Seen here are about 9,600 clones, about 77% observed once, and the top ten hold over 20%. Tissue processing of the graft released intraepithelial and lamina propria lymphocytes from it. The sequenced sample was ileum tissue, obtained about 430 days after intestinal transplantation. These receptors were collected from a human patient who received an intestinal transplant, so some T cells may come from the graft donor.

This chain uses TRBV5-6 with TRBJ1-3; 8 bases map to TRBD1. V was pared by 3 bases and J by 3 bases, with 5 bases of the junction left unmatched. Per the germline V gene, CDR1 is SGHDT and CDR2 is YYEEEE. The CDR3 sequence is 15 residues long. The CDR3 loop reads CASSYQDRVGNTIYF. The CDR3 coding sequence is TGTGCCAGCAGCTATCAGGACAGGGTTGGAAACACCATATATTTT. Complete variable domain (other parts from reference TRBV5-6 and TRBJ1-3): DAGVTQSPTHLIKTRGQQVTLRCSPKSGHDTVSWYQQALGQGPQFIFQYYEEEERQRGNFPDRFSGHQFPNYSSELNVNALLLGDSALYLCASSYQDRVGNTIYFGEGSWLTVV.

V is TRBV28 and J is TRBJ1-2, with a possible D match to TRBD1 (5 bases). Per the germline V gene, CDR1 is MDHEN and CDR2 is SYDVKM. The length of the CDR3 is 14 residues. V was cut by 6 bases and J by 4 bases, with 15 bases left in between. The CDR3 protein is CASSSGTEVYGYTF. For the CDR3, the DNA is TGTGCCAGCAGCTCCGGGACGGAAGTCTATGGCTACACCTTC.

V is TRBV19 and J is TRBJ1-5; D gene uncertain. V lost 5 bases to trimming and J lost 3 bases, with 11 bases between them. The germline V gene has CDR1 LNHDA and CDR2 SQIVND (reference sequence). The CDR3 has 14 amino acids. In DNA, the CDR3 is TGTGCCAGTAGTTTTCGACGGTTCAATCAGCCCCAGCATTTT. Translated: CASSFRRFNQPQHF.

The chain is built from TRBV6-1 and TRBJ2-3; 11 bases align to TRBD2. Per the germline V gene, CDR1 is MNHNS and CDR2 is SASEGT. The length of the CDR3 is 17 residues. Germline trimming cut 4 bases from V and 2 bases from J; bases unmatched to any gene: 8. The DNA for the CDR3 is TGTGCCAGCAGTGGGCTAGCGGGGGGCTACTTCACAGATACGCAGTATTTT. Translation: CASSGLAGGYFTDTQYF.

This rearrangement joins TRBV28 to TRBJ2-5; 7 bases fit TRBD2. With 2 bases clipped from V and 1 base from J, the junction kept 10 bases outside the gene matches. The CDR3 has 17 residues. Germline V lookup: CDR1 MDHEN, CDR2 SYDVKM. CDR3 sequence: CASSLARLAESQETQYF. CDR3 bases: TGTGCCAGCAGTTTAGCCCGCCTAGCGGAGAGCCAAGAGACCCAGTACTTC.

The gene calls are TRBV12-1 and TRBJ2-1; the D segment call TRBD2 is taken from the table without a DNA check. TRBV12-1 has pseudogene status. CDR3 length equals 16 residues. CDR3 loop: CASSFSSGHVDNEQFF. The CDR3 nucleotides read TGTGCCAGCAGCTTTTCTAGCGGACATGTCGACAATGAGCAGTTCTTC.

J is TRBJ1-5 and V is TRBV5-4; the D gene is possibly TRBD1 (5 bases). Trimming shortened V by 0 bases and J by 6 bases, and 7 bases separated the two germline ends. Per the germline V gene, CDR1 is SGHNT and CDR2 is YYREEE (reference sequence). CDR3 length: 13 residues. The CDR3 nucleotides read TGTGCCAGCAGCTTGGGGGGGAGTCAGCCCCAGCATTTT. This translates into CASSLGGSQPQHF.